The 10 T cell receptor beta chains reported below all come from one sample, sequenced in a study of blood T cell repertoires in COVID-19. Clones were sequenced by immunoSEQ multiplex PCR, and TCRdb holds only the in-frame ones, with some missing. This repertoire shows around 440,000 clones, 88% found once; its top ten account for 10% to 15%. The source material was peripheral blood. Receptors were obtained from a woman in her 50s with COVID-19, enrolled during active disease.

The chain is built from TRBV2 and TRBJ2-7; TRBD1 matches at 7 bases. Looked up from germline, CDR1 is SNHLY and CDR2 is FYNNEI. The trim removed 5 bases at V and 7 bases at J, leaving 14 bases unmatched. This CDR3 has 15 residues. CDR3 nucleotides: TGTGCCAGCAGTCGGGTAGGGCAGGGGGTGGGGGAGCAGTACTTC. Translated, it gives CASSRVGQGVGEQYF.

This chain connects TRBV2 to TRBJ1-1; D gene uncertain. V lost 1 base and J lost 12, with 18 bases in between. The CDR3 extends over 14 amino acids. Germline-derived CDR1 and CDR2 are SNHLY and FYNNEI. CDR3 region: CASSEVRGSPGTFF. The CDR3 DNA follows: TGTGCCAGCAGTGAAGTCCGCGGCAGCCCGGGGACTTTCTTT.

This clone turned up a few times. The gene calls are TRBV30 and TRBJ1-3, with D tentatively TRBD1 (5 bases). The germline gives CDR1 GTSNPN, CDR2 SVGIG (reference sequence). The CDR3 is made up of 13 amino acids. Trimming shortened V by 2 bases and J by 4 bases, and 9 bases separated the two germline ends. CDR3 in amino acids: CAWSRQRGNTIYF. DNA of the CDR3: TGTGCCTGGAGTCGACAGAGGGGAAACACCATATATTTT.

The J gene is TRBJ1-6, the V gene TRBV10-1; maybe TRBD1 (5 bases). Per the germline V gene, CDR1 is WNHNN and CDR2 is SYGVQD (reference sequence). The CDR3 length is 14 residues. Deletions cut 6 bases from V and 10 bases from J, with 16 bases between. The CDR3 sequence: CASSPGPSGSPLHF. In DNA form, the CDR3 reads TGCGCCAGCAGCCCAGGGCCCTCGGGCTCACCCCTCCACTTT.

The V gene is TRBV18, the J gene TRBJ1-1; 8 positions match TRBD1. The CDR3 has 14 residues. The germline V gene has CDR1 KGHSH and CDR2 LQKENI. V lost 4 bases, J lost 5 bases, and 6 bases stayed unmatched. Here the CDR3 reads CASSRLDRATEAFF. DNA for the CDR3: TGTGCCAGCTCACGGCTGGACAGGGCAACTGAAGCTTTCTTT. The variable domain in full, with the rest retrieved from reference TRBV18 and TRBJ1-1, is NAGVMQNPRHLVRRRGQEARLRCSPMKGHSHVYWYRQLPEEGLKFMVYLQKENIIDESGMPKERFSAEFPKEGPSILRIQQVVRGDSAAYFCASSRLDRATEAFFGQGTRLTVV.

The chain combines TRBV30 with TRBJ1-5; D not resolved. The CDR3 has 15 residues. The V end was cut by 2 bases, the J end by 5 bases, with 16 bases between. The germline V gene encodes CDR1 GTSNPN and CDR2 SVGIG (reference sequence). The CDR3 region has the DNA TGTGCCTGGAGTCCCCGGGGTCAATGGGATCAGCCCCAGCATTTT. It translates to CAWSPRGQWDQPQHF. The entire variable domain, with the rest obtained from reference TRBV30 and TRBJ1-5, is as follows: SQTIHQWPATLVQPVGSPLSLECTVEGTSNPNLYWYRQAAGRGLQLLFYSVGIGQISSEVPQNLSASRPQDRQFILSSKKLLLSDSGFYLCAWSPRGQWDQPQHFGDGTRLSIL.

The chain carries TRBV5-6 and TRBJ1-1; weak D call: TRBD1 (5 bases). Germline CDR1 and CDR2: SGHDT and YYEEEE. CDR3 length: 12 amino acids. Trimming took 1 base from V and 8 from J, leaving 9 bases between them. CDR3 residues: CASSLYDREAFF. CDR3 nucleotide sequence: TGTGCCAGCAGCTTGTACGACAGAGAAGCTTTCTTT.

The J gene is TRBJ1-4, the V gene TRBV3-1 (or the pseudogene TRBV3-2), with 7 nucleotides matching TRBD1. V gave up 1 base and J gave up 4 bases; unmatched junction bases: 9. Germline CDR1 reads LGHDT; CDR2 reads YNNKEL (reference sequence). This CDR3 is built from 17 residues. The CDR3: CASSQGIWDSGNEKLFF. As DNA, the CDR3 is TGTGCCAGCAGCCAAGGGATCTGGGACAGCGGTAATGAAAAACTGTTTTTT.

V is TRBV6-1 and J is TRBJ1-4; 9 bases map to TRBD1. V lost 1 base to trimming and J lost 5 bases; unmatched junction nucleotides: 5. The CDR3 has 16 residues. Germline CDR1 is MNHNS and CDR2 is SASEGT. In nucleotides, the CDR3 is TGTGCCAGCAGTGAAGTTGGGGGGACAGGGAATGAAAAACTGTTTTTT. Amino acid sequence: CASSEVGGTGNEKLFF.

The V gene is TRBV3-1 (or the pseudogene TRBV3-2), the J gene TRBJ2-7; TRBD2 is a possible D gene (6 bases). Per germline, CDR1 LGHDT and CDR2 YNNKEL (reference sequence). The V gene lost 0 bases and the J gene lost 0 bases, with 9 bases spanning the gap. The CDR3 is 15 residues long. CDR3 sequence: CASSQDPGDSYEQYF. Here the CDR3 DNA reads TGTGCCAGCAGCCAAGATCCGGGGGACTCCTACGAGCAGTACTTC.